This T cell receptor (beta chain) was obtained from a study of T cell responses to AZD1222 COVID-19 vaccine (dated by TCRdb to the early 2020s). Looking at the study overall: AZD1222 recipients whose second dose came at about 4 weeks and those whose second dose came at about 12 weeks were combined into one group, since spike-specific TCR depth and breadth did not differ between the two schedules. Trial participants were enrolled by age into 18-55, 56-69 and 70-plus year subgroups, with roughly 160, 29 and 62 TCR-sequenced participants respectively. A total of 230 or so trial participants underwent TCR sequencing, of whom around 200 received two doses of AZD1222 and some 26 received two doses of the MenACWY control vaccine.

The CDR3 goes from the cysteine to the phenylalanine over 17 residues. The DNA shown is the 51-base CDR3, in frame from base 1. Per the germline V gene, SGHRS is the CDR1 and YFSETQ is the CDR2. The CDR3 regions of human TCRbeta chains were analyzed by immunosequencing. Under the source paper's analysis protocol: TCRs in the repertoires were matched against a reference library of SARS-CoV-2-specific TCRs that had been generated with the MIRA antigen-specificity platform. Breadth meant the fraction of unique TCRs that were SARS-CoV-2-associated, whereas depth meant the fraction of total T cells that were SARS-CoV-2-associated. Each spike-specific TCR was assigned to its reactive spike region and to a CD4 or CD8 class using the MIRA data. Log10-transformed breadth and depth values were compared by one-way ANOVA with Sidak's multiple comparisons tests. TCRdb carries this immuneACCESS record with in-frame sequences only. Its versions omit some clonotypes, under half of them owing to an unresolved V gene in the studies checked, with the rest unexplained. V and J calls and clone size are those listed in that table; D and trimming were worked out from the DNA. The sample data list about 99,000 clones, and about 85% of these were observed just once. The ten top clones hold under 3.5% of the sample.

The time point label for this specimen denotes: baseline before first vaccination. Vaccinee samples came from UK trials COV001 and COV002, including a single-blind randomized controlled phase 2/3 trial of AZD1222 (ChAdOx1 nCoV-19) in healthy adults. For TCRbeta chain sequencing, PBMC samples were collected from trial participants at day 0 and at day 28 after the second dose. On this clone: Its cognate antigen has yet to be identified. Germline and junction disagree at one end, which may indicate a read error.

Paper-wide results and their limitations: Because no samples from the day 14 peak response were available, repertoires could be characterized only after the peak T cell response. Nearly half of unique spike-specific TCRs reportedly recognized epitopes outside regions mutated in the B.1.351 and B.1.1.7 variants. Spike-specific TCR breadth and depth rose significantly after two AZD1222 doses compared with day 0 and with MenACWY recipients. Conclusions about previously exposed vaccinees are limited, since just five or six AZD1222 recipients were seropositive for SARS-CoV-2 at baseline. Participants were mostly white British and included more females than males, and it was suggested by the authors that clonal diversity may have been underestimated. CD4 TCRs associated with the vaccine covered the entire spike protein, and the dominant responses were in regions 160-218 and 743-854. In the small 56-69-year group, the increase in depth fell short of significance, most likely because of low power.

Recombination linked TRBV5-1 to TRBJ2-3, with the D gene not clear enough to name. The clonotype originates from an adult in good health. The source material was peripheral blood, sampled on day 0 of AZD1222 vaccination. The CDR3 loop reads CASSSRPNWRSTDTQYF. The DNA sequence follows: TGTGCCAGCAGCTCCCGGCCCAATTGGAGAAGCACAGATACGCAGTATTTT.